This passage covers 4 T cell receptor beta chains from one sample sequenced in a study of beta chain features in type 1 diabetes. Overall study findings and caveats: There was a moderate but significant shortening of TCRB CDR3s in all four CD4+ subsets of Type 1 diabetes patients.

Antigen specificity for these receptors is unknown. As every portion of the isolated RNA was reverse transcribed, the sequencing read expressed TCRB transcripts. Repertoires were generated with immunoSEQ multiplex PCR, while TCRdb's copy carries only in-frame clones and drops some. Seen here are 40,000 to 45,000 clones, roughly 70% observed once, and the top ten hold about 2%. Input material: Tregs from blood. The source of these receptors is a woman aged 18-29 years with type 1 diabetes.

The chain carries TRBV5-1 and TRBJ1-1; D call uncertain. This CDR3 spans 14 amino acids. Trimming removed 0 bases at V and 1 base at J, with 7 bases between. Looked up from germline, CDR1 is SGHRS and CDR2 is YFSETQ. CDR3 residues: CASSLAPGNTEAFF. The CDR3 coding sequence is TGCGCCAGCAGCTTGGCCCCAGGGAACACTGAAGCTTTCTTT.

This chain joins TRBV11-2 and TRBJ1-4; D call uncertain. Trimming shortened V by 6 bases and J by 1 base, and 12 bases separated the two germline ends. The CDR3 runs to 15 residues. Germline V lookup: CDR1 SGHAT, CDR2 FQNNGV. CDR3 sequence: CASSYSKRTNEKLFF. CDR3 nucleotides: TGTGCCAGCAGTTATTCTAAAAGAACTAATGAAAAACTGTTTTTT.

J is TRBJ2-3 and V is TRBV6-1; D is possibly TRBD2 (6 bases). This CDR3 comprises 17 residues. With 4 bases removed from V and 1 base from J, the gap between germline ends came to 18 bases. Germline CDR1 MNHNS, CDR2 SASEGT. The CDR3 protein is CASSGRWEVSGTDTQYF. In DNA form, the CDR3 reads TGTGCCAGCAGTGGCCGATGGGAGGTTAGCGGCACAGATACGCAGTATTTT.

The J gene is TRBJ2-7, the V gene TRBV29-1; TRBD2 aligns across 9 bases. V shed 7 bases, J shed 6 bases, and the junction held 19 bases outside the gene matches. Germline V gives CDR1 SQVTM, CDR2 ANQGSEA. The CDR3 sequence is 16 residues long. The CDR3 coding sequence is TGCAGCGCCGCGTTGCTAGCGGGGAGTGGCTTCAGCGAGCAGTACTTC. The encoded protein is CSAALLAGSGFSEQYF.